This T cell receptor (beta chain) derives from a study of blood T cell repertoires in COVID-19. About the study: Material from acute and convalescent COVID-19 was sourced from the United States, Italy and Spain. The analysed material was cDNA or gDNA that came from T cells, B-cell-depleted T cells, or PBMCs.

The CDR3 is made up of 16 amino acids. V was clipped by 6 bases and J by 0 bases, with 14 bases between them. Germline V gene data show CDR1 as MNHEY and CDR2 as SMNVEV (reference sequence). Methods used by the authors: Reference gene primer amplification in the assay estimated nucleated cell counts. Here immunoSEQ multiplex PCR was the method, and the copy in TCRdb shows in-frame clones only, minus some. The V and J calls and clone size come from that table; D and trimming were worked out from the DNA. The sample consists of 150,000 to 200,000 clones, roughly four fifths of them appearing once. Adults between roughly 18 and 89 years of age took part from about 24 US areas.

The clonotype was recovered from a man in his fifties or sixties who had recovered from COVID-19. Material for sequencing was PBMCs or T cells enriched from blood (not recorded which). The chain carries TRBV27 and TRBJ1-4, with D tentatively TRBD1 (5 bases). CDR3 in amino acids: CASSLGTPPTNEKLFF. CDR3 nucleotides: TGTGCCAGCAGCCTCGGGACTCCTCCAACTAATGAAAAACTGTTTTTT.